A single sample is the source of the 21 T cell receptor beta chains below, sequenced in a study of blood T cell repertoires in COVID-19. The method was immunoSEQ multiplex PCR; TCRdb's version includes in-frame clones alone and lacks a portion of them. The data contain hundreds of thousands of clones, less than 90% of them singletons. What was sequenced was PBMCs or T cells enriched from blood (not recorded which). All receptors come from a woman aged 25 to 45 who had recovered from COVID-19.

CDR3 nucleotide sequence: TGTGCCAGTAGTCCACAGACAGGGGGATATAATTCACCCCTCCACTTT. Protein sequence: CASSPQTGGYNSPLHF. The chain is built from TRBV19 and TRBJ1-6, with 9 bases that match TRBD1. Germline-derived CDR1 and CDR2 are LNHDA and SQIVND (reference sequence). The CDR3 has 16 residues. After removal of 5 bases from V and 4 bases from J, the junction contained 6 bases not matched to a gene.

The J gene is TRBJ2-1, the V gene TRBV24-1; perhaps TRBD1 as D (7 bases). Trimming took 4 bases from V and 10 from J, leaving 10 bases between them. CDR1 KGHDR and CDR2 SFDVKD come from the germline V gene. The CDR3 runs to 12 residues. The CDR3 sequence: CATSDPGGEQFF. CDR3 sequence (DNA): TGTGCCACCAGTGACCCAGGGGGGGAGCAGTTCTTC.

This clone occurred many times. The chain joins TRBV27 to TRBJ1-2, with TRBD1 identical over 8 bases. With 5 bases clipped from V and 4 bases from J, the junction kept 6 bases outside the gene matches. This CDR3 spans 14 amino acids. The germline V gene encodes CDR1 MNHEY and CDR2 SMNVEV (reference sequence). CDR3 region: CASSPQDRVYGYTF. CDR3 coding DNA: TGTGCCAGCAGTCCACAGGACAGGGTCTATGGCTACACCTTC.

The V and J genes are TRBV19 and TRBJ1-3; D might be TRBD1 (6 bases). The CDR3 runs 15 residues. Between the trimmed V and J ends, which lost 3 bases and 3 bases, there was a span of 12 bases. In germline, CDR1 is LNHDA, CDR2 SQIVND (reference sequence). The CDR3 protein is CASSISGDNGNTIYF. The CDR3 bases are TGTGCCAGTAGTATCTCAGGGGACAATGGAAACACCATATATTTT.

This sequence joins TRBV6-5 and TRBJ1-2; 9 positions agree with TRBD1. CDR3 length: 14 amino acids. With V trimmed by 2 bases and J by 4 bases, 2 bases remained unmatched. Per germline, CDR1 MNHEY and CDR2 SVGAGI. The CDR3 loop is CASSYGTGIYGYTF. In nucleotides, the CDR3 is TGTGCCAGCAGTTACGGGACAGGGATCTATGGCTACACCTTC.

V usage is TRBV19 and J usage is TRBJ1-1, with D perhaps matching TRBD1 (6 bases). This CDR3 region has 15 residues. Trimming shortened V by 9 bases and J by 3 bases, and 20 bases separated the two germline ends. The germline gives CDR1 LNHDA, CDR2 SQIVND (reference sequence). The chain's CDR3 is CASLPRGALDTEAFF. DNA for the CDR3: TGTGCCAGCCTTCCCAGGGGAGCTCTGGACACTGAAGCTTTCTTT.

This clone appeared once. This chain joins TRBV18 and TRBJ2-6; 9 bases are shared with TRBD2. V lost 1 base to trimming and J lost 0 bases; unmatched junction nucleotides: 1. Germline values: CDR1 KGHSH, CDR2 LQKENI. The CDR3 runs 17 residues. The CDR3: CASSPQAGGSGANVLTF. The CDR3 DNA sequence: TGTGCCAGCTCACCACAAGCGGGGGGCTCTGGGGCCAACGTCCTGACTTTC. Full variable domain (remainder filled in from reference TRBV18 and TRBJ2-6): NAGVMQNPRHLVRRRGQEARLRCSPMKGHSHVYWYRQLPEEGLKFMVYLQKENIIDESGMPKERFSAEFPKEGPSILRIQQVVRGDSAAYFCASSPQAGGSGANVLTFGAGSRLTVL.

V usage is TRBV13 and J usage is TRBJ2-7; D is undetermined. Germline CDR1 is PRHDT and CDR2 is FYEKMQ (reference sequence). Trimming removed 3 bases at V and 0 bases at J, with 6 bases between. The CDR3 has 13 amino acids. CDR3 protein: CASSLLSSYEQYF. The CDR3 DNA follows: TGTGCCAGCAGCTTGCTAAGCTCCTACGAGCAGTACTTC.

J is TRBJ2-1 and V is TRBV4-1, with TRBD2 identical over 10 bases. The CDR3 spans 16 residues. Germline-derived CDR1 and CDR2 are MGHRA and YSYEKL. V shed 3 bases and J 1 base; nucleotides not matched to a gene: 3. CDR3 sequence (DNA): TGCGCCAGCAGCCAGGTACTAGCGGGATCCTACAATGAGCAGTTCTTC. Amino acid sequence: CASSQVLAGSYNEQFF.

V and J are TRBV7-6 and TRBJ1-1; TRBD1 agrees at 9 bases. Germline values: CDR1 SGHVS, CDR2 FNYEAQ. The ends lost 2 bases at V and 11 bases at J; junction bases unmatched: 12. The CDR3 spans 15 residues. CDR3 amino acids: CASSLNRGQVVTAFF. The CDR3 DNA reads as TGTGCCAGCAGCTTAAACAGGGGGCAGGTCGTAACGGCTTTCTTT.

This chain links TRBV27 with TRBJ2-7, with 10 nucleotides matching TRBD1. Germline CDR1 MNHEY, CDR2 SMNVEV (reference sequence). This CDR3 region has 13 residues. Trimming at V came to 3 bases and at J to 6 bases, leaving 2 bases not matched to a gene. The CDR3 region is CASSLGQGTEQYF. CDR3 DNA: TGTGCCAGCAGTTTGGGACAGGGGACCGAGCAGTACTTC.

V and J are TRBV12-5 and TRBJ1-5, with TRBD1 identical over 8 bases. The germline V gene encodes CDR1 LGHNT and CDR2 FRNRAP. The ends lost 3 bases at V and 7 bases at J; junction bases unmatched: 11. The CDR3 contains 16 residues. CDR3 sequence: CASGFNSGGVGQPQHF. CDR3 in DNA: TGTGCTAGTGGTTTCAACTCAGGGGGCGTTGGGCAGCCCCAGCATTTT.

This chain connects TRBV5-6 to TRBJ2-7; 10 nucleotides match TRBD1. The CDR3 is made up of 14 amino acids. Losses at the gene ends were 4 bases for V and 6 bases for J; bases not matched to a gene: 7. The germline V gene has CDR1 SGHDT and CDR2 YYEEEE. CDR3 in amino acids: CASSEGQGLREQYF. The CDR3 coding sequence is TGTGCCAGCAGCGAGGGACAGGGGCTCCGCGAGCAGTACTTC.

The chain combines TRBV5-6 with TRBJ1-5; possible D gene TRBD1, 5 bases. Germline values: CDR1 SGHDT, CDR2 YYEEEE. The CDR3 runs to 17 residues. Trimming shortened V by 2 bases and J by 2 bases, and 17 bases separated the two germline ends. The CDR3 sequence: CASSLSGRGLGNQPQHF. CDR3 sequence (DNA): TGTGCCAGCAGCTTATCGGGGCGGGGTCTGGGCAATCAGCCCCAGCATTTT.

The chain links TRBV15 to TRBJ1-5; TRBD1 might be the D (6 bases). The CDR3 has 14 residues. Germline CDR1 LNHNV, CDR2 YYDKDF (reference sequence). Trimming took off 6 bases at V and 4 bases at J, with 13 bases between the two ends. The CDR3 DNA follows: TGTGCCACCAGTCCCGGGACACCTAATCAGCCCCAGCATTTT. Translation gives CATSPGTPNQPQHF.

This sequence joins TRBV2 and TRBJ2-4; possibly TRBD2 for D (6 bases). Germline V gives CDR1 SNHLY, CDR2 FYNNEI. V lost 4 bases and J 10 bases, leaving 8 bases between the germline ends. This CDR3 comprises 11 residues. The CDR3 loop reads CASSAGGIQYF. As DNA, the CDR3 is TGTGCCAGCAGTGCCGGGGGTATTCAGTACTTC.

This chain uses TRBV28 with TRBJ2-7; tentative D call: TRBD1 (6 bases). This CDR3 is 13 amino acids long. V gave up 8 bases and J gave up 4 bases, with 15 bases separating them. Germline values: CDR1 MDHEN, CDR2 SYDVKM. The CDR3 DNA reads TGTGCCAGCTCACAGGGCAGGTGGTACGAGCAGTACTTC. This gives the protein CASSQGRWYEQYF.

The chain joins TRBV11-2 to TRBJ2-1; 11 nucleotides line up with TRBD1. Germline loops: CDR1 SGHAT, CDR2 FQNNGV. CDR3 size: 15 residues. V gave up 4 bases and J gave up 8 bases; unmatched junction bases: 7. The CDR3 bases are TGTGCCAGCAGCTCTCAGGACAGGGGGCTCTATGAGCAGTTCTTC. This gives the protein CASSSQDRGLYEQFF.

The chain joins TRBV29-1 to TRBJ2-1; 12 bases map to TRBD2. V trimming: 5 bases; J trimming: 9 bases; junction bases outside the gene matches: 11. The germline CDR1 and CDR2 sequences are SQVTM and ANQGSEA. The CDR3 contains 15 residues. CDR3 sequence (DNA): TGCAGCGTTTGGCGAACCGGGACTAGCGGGTTTGAGCAGTTCTTC. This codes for CSVWRTGTSGFEQFF.

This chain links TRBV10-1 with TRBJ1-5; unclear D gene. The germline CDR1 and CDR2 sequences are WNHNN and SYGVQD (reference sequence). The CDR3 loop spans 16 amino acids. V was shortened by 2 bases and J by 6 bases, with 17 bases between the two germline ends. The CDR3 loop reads CASSEPETGTGQPQHF. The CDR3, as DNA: TGCGCCAGCAGTGAGCCAGAGACGGGTACGGGTCAGCCCCAGCATTTT.

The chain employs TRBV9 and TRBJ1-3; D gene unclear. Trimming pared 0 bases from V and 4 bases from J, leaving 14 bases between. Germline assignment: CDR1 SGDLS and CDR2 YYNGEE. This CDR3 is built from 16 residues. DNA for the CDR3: TGTGCCAGCAGCGTAGACCCAGCTGGGCAAGGAAACACCATATATTTT. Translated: CASSVDPAGQGNTIYF. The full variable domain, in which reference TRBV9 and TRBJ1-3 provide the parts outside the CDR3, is DSGVTQTPKHLITATGQRVTLRCSPRSGDLSVYWYQQSLDQGLQFLIQYYNGEERAKGNILERFSAQQFPDLHSELNLSSLELGDSALYFCASSVDPAGQGNTIYFGEGSWLTVV.